These 25 T cell receptor beta chains were sequenced from one sample in a study of PD-1 blockade in classical Hodgkin lymphoma. Relapse after autologous stem cell transplantation occurred in every patient, and brentuximab vedotin exposure varied. The table came from immunoSEQ multiplex PCR; TCRdb's copy has only in-frame clones and leaves some out. The sample lists tens of thousands of clones; approximately 81% were seen once. The sample consisted of peripheral blood mononuclear cells (PBMCs), taken at baseline. These receptor sequences come from a human donor with classical Hodgkin lymphoma.

The chain recombines TRBV18 with TRBJ2-5, with TRBD1 matching 7 bases. With V trimmed by 5 bases and J by 5 bases, 2 bases remained unmatched. Per germline, CDR1 KGHSH and CDR2 LQKENI. CDR3 length: 12 residues. The CDR3 region is CASSRQGETQYF. Here the CDR3 DNA reads TGTGCCAGCTCAAGACAGGGCGAGACCCAGTACTTC.

This clone has only one observation. The rearrangement links TRBV20-1 to TRBJ2-7, with a weak D call TRBD1 (5 bases). CDR1 and CDR2 (germline): DFQATT, SNEGSKA (reference sequence). The ends were cut back, 2 bases at V and 3 bases at J, with 5 bases in the middle. CDR3 length: 11 amino acids. The CDR3 DNA reads TGCAGTGCTAGACAGGGCTACGAGCAGTACGTC. As protein: CSARQGYEQYV.

V and J are TRBV11-3 and TRBJ1-1; maybe TRBD1 (5 bases). Germline CDR1 SGHNT, CDR2 YENEEA. This CDR3 is built from 14 residues. V shed 4 bases and J shed 4 bases, with 13 bases lying between them. The CDR3 nucleotides read TGTGCCAGCAGCTCCCCAGGGATGGGCACTGAAGCTTTCTTT. It specifies CASSSPGMGTEAFF. Full variable domain (remainder filled in from reference TRBV11-3 and TRBJ1-1): EAGVVQSPRYKIIEKKQPVAFWCNPISGHNTLYWYLQNLGQGPELLIRYENEEAVDDSQLPKDRFSAERLKGVDSTLKIQPAELGDSAVYLCASSSPGMGTEAFFGQGTRLTVV.

V is TRBV7-9 and J is TRBJ1-5, with D unresolved. CDR1 is SEHNR and CDR2 is FQNEAQ in the germline V gene (reference sequence). The CDR3 totals 14 residues. Trimming shortened V by 5 bases and J by 2 bases, and 10 bases separated the two germline ends. The CDR3 bases are TGTGCCAGCAGCCCCCGAGCGGGCAATCAGCCCCAGCATTTT. Translating gives CASSPRAGNQPQHF.

The chain recombines TRBV7-2 with TRBJ2-1; D is possibly TRBD1 or TRBD2 (5 bases each). Trimming removed 3 bases from V and 7 bases from J, with 13 bases in between. This CDR3 has 14 residues. CDR1 and CDR2 from the germline V gene are SGHTA and FQGNSA. This CDR3 is CASSFNIWGNEQFF. In DNA, the CDR3 is TGTGCCAGCAGCTTTAACATCTGGGGGAATGAGCAGTTCTTC.

This chain connects TRBV27 to TRBJ2-1; 8 positions agree with TRBD2. The junction had 8 bases not matched to a gene; V was cut back by 3 bases and J by 1 base. From germline, CDR1 is MNHEY and CDR2 SMNVEV (reference sequence). The CDR3 spans 17 residues. The CDR3 protein is CASSFSGGVRSYNEQFF. CDR3 bases: TGTGCCAGCAGTTTTTCGGGAGGGGTAAGGTCCTACAATGAGCAGTTCTTC.

There are a few counts of this clone. A junction boundary mismatches the germline segment, possibly from a read error. The chain is built from TRBV20-1 and TRBJ2-4, with D possibly being TRBD1 (6 bases). CDR1 is DFQATT and CDR2 is SNEGSKA in the germline V gene (reference sequence). CDR3 size: 11 residues. The CDR3 spells CSAGTQGKPIF. The DNA for the CDR3 is TGCAGTGCCGGAACACAGGGTAAACCCATCTTC.

The chain links TRBV5-4 to TRBJ2-7, with TRBD2 matching 14 bases. This CDR3 is built from 15 residues. The V gene end was trimmed by 4 bases and the J gene end by 2 bases; junction bases not matched to a gene: 2. CDR1 and CDR2 (germline): SGHNT, YYREEE (reference sequence). The DNA for the CDR3 is TGTGCCAGCAGCATGGGACTAGCGGGGGCCTACGAGCAGTACTTC. Translation: CASSMGLAGAYEQYF.

The chain carries TRBV19 and TRBJ1-1; 7 bases match TRBD1. V lost 5 bases and J lost 4; bases outside the gene matches: 7. CDR1 and CDR2 from the germline V gene are LNHDA and SQIVND (reference sequence). CDR3 length: 14 residues. This CDR3 is CASSETGWGTEAFF. The CDR3 DNA follows: TGTGCCAGTAGTGAGACAGGGTGGGGCACTGAAGCTTTCTTT.

The rearrangement links TRBV4-3 to TRBJ2-3, with 14 bases aligning to TRBD2. Trimming cost V 3 bases and J 6 bases; bases outside gene matches: 5. This CDR3 has 16 residues. Germline V gene sequence: CDR1 LGHNA, CDR2 YSLEER. CDR3 nucleotides: TGCGCCAGCAGCCATGCCCGGACTAGCGGGGGGGATACGCAGTATTTT. Translating it yields CASSHARTSGGDTQYF.

J is TRBJ1-2 and V is TRBV28; possible D gene TRBD1, 6 bases. CDR3 size: 14 residues. The V gene lost 3 bases and the J gene lost 1 base, with 9 bases spanning the gap. Germline loops: CDR1 MDHEN, CDR2 SYDVKM. The CDR3 DNA sequence: TGTGCCAGCAGTTTGGCAGGGGTTAACTATGGCTACACCTTC. Its protein product is CASSLAGVNYGYTF.

In this sample, this clone turned up once. The CDR3 sequence: CASTPQGAAQPQHF. The CDR3 DNA reads TGTGCCAGTACCCCGCAGGGGGCAGCTCAGCCCCAGCATTTT. The chain joins TRBV19 to TRBJ1-5; 8 bases agree with TRBD1. V lost 7 bases and J lost 6; bases outside the gene matches: 8. Germline lookup yields CDR1 LNHDA and CDR2 SQIVND (reference sequence). The CDR3 is 14 residues long.

V is TRBV4-3 and J is TRBJ2-1; D gene uncertain. The CDR3 totals 15 residues. V lost 4 bases, J lost 6 bases, and 16 bases lay in between. Germline V gene sequence: CDR1 LGHNA, CDR2 YSLEER. CDR3 amino acids: CASSPTGLKGNEQFF. The CDR3 bases are TGCGCCAGCAGCCCTACGGGCCTAAAGGGCAATGAGCAGTTCTTC.

Only one count was recorded for this clone. CDR3 protein: CASSLGSPSRYNEQFF. The CDR3 coding sequence is TGTGCCAGCAGCTTAGGAAGCCCTAGTCGGTACAATGAGCAGTTCTTC. The chain couples TRBV5-8 to TRBJ2-1; no firm D call. The germline CDR1 and CDR2 sequences are SGHTS and YDEGEE. The CDR3 runs 16 residues. Trimming shortened V by 2 bases and J by 4 bases, and 16 bases separated the two germline ends.

The V and J genes are TRBV4-3 and TRBJ1-1, with D maybe TRBD1 (5 bases). CDR1 is LGHNA and CDR2 is YSLEER in the germline V gene. This CDR3 spans 15 amino acids. The V gene lost 0 bases and the J gene lost 3 bases, with 11 bases spanning the gap. The CDR3, as DNA: TGCGCCAGCAGCCAAGACCGGACAATTTACACTGAAGCTTTCTTT. Protein product: CASSQDRTIYTEAFF.

This clone was found a few times. J is TRBJ1-1 and V is TRBV7-6; a possible D gene is TRBD1 (6 bases). The V and J ends lost 5 bases and 0 bases respectively, with 10 bases between them. In germline, CDR1 is SGHVS, CDR2 FNYEAQ. The CDR3 length is 14 residues. The CDR3 reads CASSNQGLNTEAFF. CDR3 DNA sequence: TGTGCCAGCAGCAATCAGGGGTTGAACACTGAAGCTTTCTTT.

This chain uses TRBV30 with TRBJ1-1; D is possibly TRBD1 (5 bases). The CDR3 contains 17 residues. V lost 2 bases and J lost 0, with 19 bases in between. From germline, CDR1 is GTSNPN and CDR2 SVGIG (reference sequence). As DNA, the CDR3 is TGTGCCTGGAGTCCCTTTCAGGGCGGCCACATGAACACTGAAGCTTTCTTT. This encodes CAWSPFQGGHMNTEAFF.

This clone was observed once. The V gene is TRBV5-8, the J gene TRBJ1-2; 9 nucleotides agree with TRBD1. Trimming removed 2 bases from V and 4 bases from J; junction bases left unmatched: 6. This CDR3 has 15 residues. CDR1 SGHTS and CDR2 YDEGEE come from the germline V gene. The chain's CDR3 is CASSLGTGLSYGYTF. DNA of the CDR3: TGTGCCAGCAGCTTAGGGACAGGGCTTTCCTATGGCTACACCTTC.

This chain joins TRBV2 and TRBJ2-1, with 9 bases matching TRBD2. V was clipped by 4 bases and J by 3 bases; unmatched bases: 7. Germline CDR1 and CDR2: SNHLY and FYNNEI. This CDR3 has 16 amino acids. The chain's CDR3 is CASSGRTSVLYNEQFF. The DNA for the CDR3 is TGTGCCAGCAGTGGGAGGACTAGCGTACTCTACAATGAGCAGTTCTTC.

V is TRBV11-3 and J is TRBJ2-3; 9 nucleotides align to TRBD2. Trimming removed 4 bases from V and 1 base from J; junction bases left unmatched: 6. CDR3 length: 16 amino acids. Germline CDR1 reads SGHNT; CDR2 reads YENEEA. The CDR3 loop is CASSWPSGVGTDTQYF. The DNA for the CDR3 is TGTGCCAGCAGCTGGCCTAGCGGGGTGGGCACAGATACGCAGTATTTT.

This clone has a handful of counts. The chain uses TRBV6-5 and TRBJ2-3; 12 bases fit TRBD2. Germline CDR1 MNHEY, CDR2 SVGAGI. J lost 0 bases, V lost 6 bases, and 1 base had no gene match. The CDR3 runs to 15 residues. DNA of the CDR3: TGTGCCAGCAGCACTAGCGGGAGGAGCACAGATACGCAGTATTTT. It yields the protein CASSTSGRSTDTQYF.

This clone was seen a few times. The chain couples TRBV27 to TRBJ2-6, with a weak D call TRBD1 (7 bases). Trimming shortened V by 4 bases and J by 2 bases, and 18 bases separated the two germline ends. CDR3 size: 18 residues. CDR1 and CDR2 from the germline V gene are MNHEY and SMNVEV (reference sequence). The CDR3 reads CASSSAGQISPGANVLTF. CDR3 DNA sequence: TGTGCCAGCAGTTCGGCGGGACAGATCTCGCCTGGGGCCAACGTCCTGACTTTC.

The chain has TRBV5-6 and TRBJ1-1; D not certain. Per germline, CDR1 SGHDT and CDR2 YYEEEE. The CDR3 extends over 13 amino acids. V lost 0 bases and J lost 2, with 5 bases in between. The CDR3 region has the DNA TGTGCCAGCAGCTTGGACACTAACACTGAAGCTTTCTTT. It specifies CASSLDTNTEAFF.

The chain combines TRBV7-6 with TRBJ1-2; D is possibly TRBD1 (5 bases). The CDR3 covers 14 residues. CDR1 is SGHVS, CDR2 FNYEAQ, per germline. Between the trimmed V and J ends, which lost 5 bases and 4 bases, there was a span of 14 bases. The CDR3 sequence is CASSPRGGGYGYTF. For the CDR3, the DNA is TGTGCCAGCAGCCCCCGGGGGGGTGGCTATGGCTACACCTTC.

This clone has just a few counts. The V call is TRBV11-3, the J call TRBJ2-1; unclear D gene. Trimming cost V 5 bases and J 2 bases, with 1 base left between them. This CDR3 is 11 amino acids long. Germline CDR1 is SGHNT and CDR2 is YENEEA. CDR3 protein: CASSTYNEQFF. Written as DNA, the CDR3 is TGTGCCAGCAGCACCTACAATGAGCAGTTCTTC. The complete variable domain, with remaining parts taken from reference TRBV11-3 and TRBJ2-1, reads EAGVVQSPRYKIIEKKQPVAFWCNPISGHNTLYWYLQNLGQGPELLIRYENEEAVDDSQLPKDRFSAERLKGVDSTLKIQPAELGDSAVYLCASSTYNEQFFGPGTRLTVL.